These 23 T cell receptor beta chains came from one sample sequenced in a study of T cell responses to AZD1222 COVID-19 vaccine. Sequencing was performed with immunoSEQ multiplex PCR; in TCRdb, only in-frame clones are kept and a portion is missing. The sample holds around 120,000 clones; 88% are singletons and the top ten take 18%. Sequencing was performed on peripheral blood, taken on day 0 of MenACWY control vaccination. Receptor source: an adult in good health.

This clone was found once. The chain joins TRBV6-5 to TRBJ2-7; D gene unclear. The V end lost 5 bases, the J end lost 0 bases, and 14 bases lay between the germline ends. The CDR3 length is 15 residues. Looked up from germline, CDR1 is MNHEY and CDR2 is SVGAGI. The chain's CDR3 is CASSTITGSSYEQYF. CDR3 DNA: TGTGCCAGCAGTACAATTACCGGGTCCTCCTACGAGCAGTACTTC.

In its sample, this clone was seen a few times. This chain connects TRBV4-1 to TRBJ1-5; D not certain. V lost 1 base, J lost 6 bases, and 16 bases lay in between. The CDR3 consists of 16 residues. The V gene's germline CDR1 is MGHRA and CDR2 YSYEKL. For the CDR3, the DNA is TGCGCCAGCAGCCAAGGAGACGCCGCGAGGTTTCAGCCCCAGCATTTT. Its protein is CASSQGDAARFQPQHF.

The CDR3 sequence: CASSSTPGQEGKLFF. CDR3 bases: TGTGCCAGCAGTTCCACTCCGGGACAGGAGGGAAAACTGTTTTTT. The chain recombines TRBV27 with TRBJ1-4; 8 bases align to TRBD1. Germline loops: CDR1 MNHEY, CDR2 SMNVEV (reference sequence). The CDR3 spans 15 residues. V lost 4 bases and J lost 10; bases outside the gene matches: 11.

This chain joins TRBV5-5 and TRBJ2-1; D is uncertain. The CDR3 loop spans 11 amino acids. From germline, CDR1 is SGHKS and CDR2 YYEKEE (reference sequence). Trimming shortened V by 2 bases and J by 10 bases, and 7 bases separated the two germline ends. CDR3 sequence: CASSFGREQFF. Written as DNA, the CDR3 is TGTGCCAGCAGCTTTGGGCGCGAGCAGTTCTTC. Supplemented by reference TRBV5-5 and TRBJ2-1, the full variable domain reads DAGVTQSPTHLIKTRGQQVTLRCSPISGHKSVSWYQQVLGQGPQFIFQYYEKEERGRGNFPDRFSARQFPNYSSELNVNALLLGDSALYLCASSFGREQFFGPGTRLTVL.

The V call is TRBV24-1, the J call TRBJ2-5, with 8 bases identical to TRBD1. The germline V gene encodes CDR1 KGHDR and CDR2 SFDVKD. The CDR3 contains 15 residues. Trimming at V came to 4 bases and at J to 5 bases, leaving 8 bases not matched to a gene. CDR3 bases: TGTGCCACCAGTGAGGGTGGGACAGGCAGGGAGACCCAGTACTTC. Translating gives CATSEGGTGRETQYF.

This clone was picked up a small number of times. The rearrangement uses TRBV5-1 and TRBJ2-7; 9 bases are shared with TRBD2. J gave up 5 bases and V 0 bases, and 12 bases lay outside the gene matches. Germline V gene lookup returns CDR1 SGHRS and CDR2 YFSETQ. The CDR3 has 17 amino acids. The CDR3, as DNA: TGCGCCAGCAGCTTGGGGACCCGGGGCGGGAGGGCCCACGAGCAGTACTTC. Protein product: CASSLGTRGGRAHEQYF.

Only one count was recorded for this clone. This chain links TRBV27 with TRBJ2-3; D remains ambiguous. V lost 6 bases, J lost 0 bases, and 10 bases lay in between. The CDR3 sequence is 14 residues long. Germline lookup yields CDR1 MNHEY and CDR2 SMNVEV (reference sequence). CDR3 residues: CASRMSTSTDTQYF. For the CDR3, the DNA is TGTGCCAGCAGGATGAGTACCAGCACAGATACGCAGTATTTT.

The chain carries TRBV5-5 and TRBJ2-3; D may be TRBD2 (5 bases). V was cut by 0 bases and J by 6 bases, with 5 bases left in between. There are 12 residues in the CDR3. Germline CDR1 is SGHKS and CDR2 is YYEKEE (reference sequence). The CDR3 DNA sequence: TGTGCCAGCAGCTTGGGAGGGGATACGCAGTATTTT. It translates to CASSLGGDTQYF.

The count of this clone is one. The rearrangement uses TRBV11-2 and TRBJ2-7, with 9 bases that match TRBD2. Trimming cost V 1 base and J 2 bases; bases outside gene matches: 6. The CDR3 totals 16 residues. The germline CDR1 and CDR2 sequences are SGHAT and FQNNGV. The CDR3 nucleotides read TGTGCCAGCAGCTTAGCTGTTGCGGGAGGGGCCTACGAGCAGTACTTC. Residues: CASSLAVAGGAYEQYF.

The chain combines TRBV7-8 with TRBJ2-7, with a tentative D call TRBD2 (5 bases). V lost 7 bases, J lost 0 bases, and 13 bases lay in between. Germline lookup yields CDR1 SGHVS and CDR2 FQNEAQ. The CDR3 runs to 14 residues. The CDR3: CASTHEGRSYEQYF. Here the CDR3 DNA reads TGTGCCAGCACCCACGAGGGTCGCTCCTACGAGCAGTACTTC.

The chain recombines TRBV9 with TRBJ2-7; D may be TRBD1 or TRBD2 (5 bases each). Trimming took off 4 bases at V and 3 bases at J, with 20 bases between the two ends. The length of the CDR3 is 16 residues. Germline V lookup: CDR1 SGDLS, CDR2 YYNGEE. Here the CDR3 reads CASSPNGDGDFYEQYF. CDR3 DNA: TGTGCCAGCAGCCCCAACGGGGACGGGGATTTCTACGAGCAGTACTTC. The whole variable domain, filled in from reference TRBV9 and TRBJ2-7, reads DSGVTQTPKHLITATGQRVTLRCSPRSGDLSVYWYQQSLDQGLQFLIQYYNGEERAKGNILERFSAQQFPDLHSELNLSSLELGDSALYFCASSPNGDGDFYEQYFGPGTRLTVT.

The CDR3 loop reads CASSEHSRTAYGYTF. The CDR3 DNA follows: TGTGCCAGCAGTGAACATTCACGGACAGCCTATGGCTACACCTTC. The chain is built from TRBV6-1 and TRBJ1-2; TRBD1 might be the D (6 bases). CDR1 and CDR2 from the germline V gene are MNHNS and SASEGT. Trimming removed 2 bases from V and 4 bases from J, with 14 bases in between. CDR3 size: 15 residues.

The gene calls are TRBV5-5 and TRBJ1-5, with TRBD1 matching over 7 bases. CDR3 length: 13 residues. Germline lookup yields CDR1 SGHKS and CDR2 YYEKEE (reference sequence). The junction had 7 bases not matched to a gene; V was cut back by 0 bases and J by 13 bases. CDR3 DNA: TGTGCCAGCAGCTTGGGACAGGGCTGGGAACAGCATTTT. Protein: CASSLGQGWEQHF.

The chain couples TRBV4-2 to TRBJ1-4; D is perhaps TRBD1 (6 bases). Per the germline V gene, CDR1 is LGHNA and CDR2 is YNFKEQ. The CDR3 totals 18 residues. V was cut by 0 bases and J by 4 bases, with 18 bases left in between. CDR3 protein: CASSQDEGGPDGNEKLFF. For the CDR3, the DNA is TGTGCCAGCAGCCAAGATGAGGGGGGGCCTGATGGTAATGAAAAACTGTTTTTT.

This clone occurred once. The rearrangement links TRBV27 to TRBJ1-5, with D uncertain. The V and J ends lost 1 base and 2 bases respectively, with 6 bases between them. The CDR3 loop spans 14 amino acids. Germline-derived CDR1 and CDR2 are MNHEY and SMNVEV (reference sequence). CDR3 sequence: CASSLYRGNQPQHF. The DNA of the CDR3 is TGTGCCAGCAGTTTATATCGGGGCAATCAGCCCCAGCATTTT.

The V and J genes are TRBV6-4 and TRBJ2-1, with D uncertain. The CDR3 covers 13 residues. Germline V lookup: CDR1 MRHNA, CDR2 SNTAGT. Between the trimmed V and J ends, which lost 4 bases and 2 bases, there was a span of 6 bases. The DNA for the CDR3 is TGTGCCAGCAGTGCTAAGGCCTACAATGAGCAGTTCTTC. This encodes CASSAKAYNEQFF.

DNA of the CDR3: TGTGCCAGCAGTCCTAGGACCTCTGGGGCCAACGTCCTGACTTTC. Encoded protein: CASSPRTSGANVLTF. The chain uses TRBV6-6 and TRBJ2-6; D unresolved. The CDR3 is 15 residues long. The ends were cut back, 5 bases at V and 0 bases at J, with 8 bases in the middle. In germline, CDR1 is MNHNY, CDR2 SVGAGI (reference sequence).

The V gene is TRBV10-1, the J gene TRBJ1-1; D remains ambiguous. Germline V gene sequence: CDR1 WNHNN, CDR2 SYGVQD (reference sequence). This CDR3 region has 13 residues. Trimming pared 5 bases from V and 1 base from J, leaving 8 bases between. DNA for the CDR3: TGCGCCAGCAGTCCCGACCAGAACACTGAAGCTTTCTTT. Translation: CASSPDQNTEAFF.

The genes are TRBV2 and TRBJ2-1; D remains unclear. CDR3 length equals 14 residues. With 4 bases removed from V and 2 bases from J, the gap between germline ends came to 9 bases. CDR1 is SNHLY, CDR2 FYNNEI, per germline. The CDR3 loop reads CASSAAGPYNEQFF. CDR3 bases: TGTGCCAGCAGTGCGGCAGGCCCCTACAATGAGCAGTTCTTC.

The CDR3 DNA is TGCGCCAGCAGCGGCGGTAGGACTTTCAGCTCCTACAATGAGCAGTTCTTC. Translating it yields CASSGGRTFSSYNEQFF. V usage is TRBV5-1 and J usage is TRBJ2-1, with D perhaps TRBD2 (5 bases). V was shortened by 4 bases and J by 0 bases, with 17 bases between the two germline ends. The CDR3 totals 17 residues. Germline CDR1 is SGHRS and CDR2 is YFSETQ.

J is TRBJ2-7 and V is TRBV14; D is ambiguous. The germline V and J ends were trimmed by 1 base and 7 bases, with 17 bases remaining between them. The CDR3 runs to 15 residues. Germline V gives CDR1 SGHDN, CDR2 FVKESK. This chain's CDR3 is CASSQAYRTRREQYF. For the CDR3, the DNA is TGTGCCAGCAGCCAAGCTTATAGGACCCGAAGGGAGCAGTACTTC.

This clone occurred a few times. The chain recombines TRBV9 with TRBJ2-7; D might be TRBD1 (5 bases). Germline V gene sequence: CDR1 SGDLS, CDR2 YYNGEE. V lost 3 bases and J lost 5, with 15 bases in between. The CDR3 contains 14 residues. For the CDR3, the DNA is TGTGCCAGCAGCGAGGGGAATACAATCGACGAGCAGTACTTC. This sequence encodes CASSEGNTIDEQYF.

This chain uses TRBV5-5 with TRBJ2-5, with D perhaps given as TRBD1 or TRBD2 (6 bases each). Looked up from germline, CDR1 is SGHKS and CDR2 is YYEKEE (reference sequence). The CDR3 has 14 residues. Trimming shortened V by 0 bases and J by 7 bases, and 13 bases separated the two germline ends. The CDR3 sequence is CASSLDGGRGTQYF. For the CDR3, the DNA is TGTGCCAGCAGCTTGGATGGGGGGCGCGGGACCCAGTACTTC. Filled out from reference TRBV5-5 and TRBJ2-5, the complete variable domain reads DAGVTQSPTHLIKTRGQQVTLRCSPISGHKSVSWYQQVLGQGPQFIFQYYEKEERGRGNFPDRFSARQFPNYSSELNVNALLLGDSALYLCASSLDGGRGTQYFGPGTRLLVL.